Listed below are T cell receptor beta chains from one sample, sequenced in a study of graft-versus-host responses after intestinal transplantation. Sequenced by immunoSEQ multiplex PCR; TCRdb stores in-frame clones only, minus some. Here the sample spans under 9,500 clones, 30% to 40% being singletons. The specimen comprised alloreactive CD8+ T cells from a mixed lymphocyte reaction culture, sampled before transplantation. The receptors shown here come from a human patient who was an organ donor for intestinal transplantation. The CDR3 runs from the conserved cysteine through the conserved F or W. A D gene is named only where the DNA matches it firmly. Expanded clones are given a class, and other clones once, few, many or no size at all.

d_call j_call clone_size v_call cdr3_length cdr3_nt cdr3_aa
TRBD1 TRBJ2-7 . TRBV6-5 15 TGTGCCAGCAGTTTTAGGTGGACAGGGTCAAACGAGCAGTACTTC CASSFRWTGSNEQYF
. TRBJ2-6 . TRBV7-8 18 TGTGCCAGCAGCTTAGCTAAGGACAGACCCTCTGGGGCCAACGTCCTGACTTTC CASSLAKDRPSGANVLTF
. TRBJ2-3 . TRBV28 21 TGTGCCAGCAGTTTATGGGGTAGTCCGGGAAGACAATTTGCCGGCACAGATACGCAGTATTTT CASSLWGSPGRQFAGTDTQYF
. TRBJ2-7 . TRBV4-1 15 TGCGCCAGCAGCCAAGTTTGGGGGGGGCTTTACGAGCAGTACTTC CASSQVWGGLYEQYF
. TRBJ2-5 . TRBV25-1 17 TGTGCCAGCAGTGAATTCTCCCTCCTGGCCGGGCAAGAGACCCAGTACTTC CASSEFSLLAGQETQYF
TRBD2 TRBJ2-1 . TRBV10-3 18 TGTGCCATCAGTCCGGGACTAGCGGGGGTCCGCTCCTACAATGAGCAGTTCTTC CAISPGLAGVRSYNEQFF
. TRBJ1-4 . TRBV11-2 16 TGTGCCAGCAGCTTAGTGGGCCCCGGTAGAAATGAAAAACTGTTTTTT CASSLVGPGRNEKLFF
TRBD1 TRBJ2-7 . TRBV4-1 15 TGCGCCAGCAGCCCAGGACAGGGGAGTTCCTACGAGCAGTACTTC CASSPGQGSSYEQYF
TRBD1 TRBJ2-7 medium-sized TRBV19 14 TGTGCCAGTAGTATGGGTCAGGGGGTCTACGAGCAGTACTTC CASSMGQGVYEQYF
TRBD1 TRBJ2-7 large TRBV19 14 TGTGCCAGTAGTGCAGGGACAGGGGGCTACGAGCAGTACTTC CASSAGTGGYEQYF
TRBD1 TRBJ1-4 . TRBV11-2 16 TGTGCCAGCAGCCCTCCGGGGTCAGGGGGTTATGAAAAACTGTTTTTT CASSPPGSGGYEKLFF
. TRBJ1-3 few TRBV7-9 17 TGTGCCAGCAGCTTATTCCCCAGTATCCTCTCAGGAAACACCATATATTTT CASSLFPSILSGNTIYF
TRBD1 TRBJ1-2 medium-sized TRBV7-9 15 TGTGCCAGCAGCCCATTCGACAGGGGACTTTATGGCTACACCTTC CASSPFDRGLYGYTF
. TRBJ2-1 . TRBV5-6 14 TGTGCCAGCAGCGGAGATGGTTCCTACAATGAGCAGTTCTTC CASSGDGSYNEQFF
. TRBJ2-1 . TRBV19 17 TGTGCCAGTAGTATAGGGCTAGCAGTGTTTACCTACAATGAGCAGTTCTTC CASSIGLAVFTYNEQFF
. TRBJ2-6 . TRBV4-1 21 TGCGCCAGCAGCCAAGATCTGTGGGACATCATTTGGGATACTGGGGCCAACGTCCTGACTTTC CASSQDLWDIIWDTGANVLTF
. TRBJ1-5 . TRBV30 15 TGTGCCTGGAGGCACCGGGGTCCGCGCAATCAGCCCCAGCATTTT CAWRHRGPRNQPQHF
. TRBJ2-7 . TRBV4-1 15 TGCGCCAGCAGCCAAGTCGCTTCTGCGACCTACGAGCAGTACTTC CASSQVASATYEQYF
TRBD1 TRBJ1-1 . TRBV6-6 15 TGTGCCAGCAGTTACGACAGGGTCCGGGGAACTGAAGCTTTCTTT CASSYDRVRGTEAFF
. TRBJ1-1 large TRBV5-6 15 TGTGCCAGCAGCCCGCTGGGGGCCGGGGACACTGAAGCTTTCTTT CASSPLGAGDTEAFF
. TRBJ2-4 few TRBV13 13 TGTGCCAGCAGCTTAGAGTCCAGAAACATTCAGTACTTC CASSLESRNIQYF
TRBD1 TRBJ2-7 medium-sized TRBV29-1 16 TGCAGCGTTGAGGGGACCCGGGACAGGGGGGCCTACGAGCAGTACTTC CSVEGTRDRGAYEQYF
TRBD1 TRBJ2-3 . TRBV14 21 TGTGCCAGCAGCCAAAGGGCCCGGGGGACAGGCCCGAGATCAGGCACAGATACGCAGTATTTT CASSQRARGTGPRSGTDTQYF
. TRBJ2-3 medium-sized TRBV27 15 TGTGCCAGCAGTGGGCGGGCGGAGGGCACAGATACGCAGTATTTT CASSGRAEGTDTQYF
. TRBJ2-5 . TRBV4-1 14 TGCGCCAGCAGCCCTGATTCAGGGCGGGAGACCCAGTACTTC CASSPDSGRETQYF
. TRBJ1-2 . TRBV6-1 13 TGTGCCAGCAGTGAACAGGGGATCTATGGCTACACCTTC CASSEQGIYGYTF
. TRBJ1-2 few TRBV28 23 TGTGCCAGCAGTTTGGATCGTTTTCTGTCACAGGGTGCACCCTTCAGACTTAACTATGGCTACACCTTC CASSLDRFLSQGAPFRLNYGYTF
TRBD1 TRBJ2-5 . TRBV12-5 16 TGTGCTAGTGGTTTCTTCCTCTGGACAGGGCAAGAGACCCAGTACTTC CASGFFLWTGQETQYF
. TRBJ2-1 . TRBV21-1 17 TGTGCCAGCAGTAACAAAGTAGCTACACATTCCGACAATGAGCAGTTCTTC CASSNKVATHSDNEQFF
TRBD1 TRBJ1-1 . TRBV5-1 16 TGCGCCAGCAGTCGTTACAGGGGTTTTAAGAACACTGAAGCTTTCTTT CASSRYRGFKNTEAFF
. TRBJ1-1 few TRBV7-8 15 TGTGCCAGCAGCTGGGGCGTGCTTTTGAACACTGAAGCTTTCTTT CASSWGVLLNTEAFF
TRBD1 TRBJ1-3 few TRBV13 19 TGTGCCAGCAGCAAAAACTCGGGACAGGGAGCCAACTCTGGAAACACCATATATTTT CASSKNSGQGANSGNTIYF
. TRBJ2-7 . TRBV30 13 . CAWSVGTGTSETF